The rows below give T cell receptor beta chains drawn from one sample of a study of OX40 agonist ivuxolimab in advanced cancers. Repertoires were generated with immunoSEQ multiplex PCR, while TCRdb's copy carries only in-frame clones and drops some. There are about 35,000 clones in the sample; roughly 85% occur only once, and 23% lies in the top ten. The sample in question was CD4+ or CD8+ T cells sorted from blood, obtained in a trial of the OX40 agonist ivuxolimab. The source of these receptors is an adult with an advanced solid tumor such as melanoma, head and neck, liver or kidney cancer. The CDR3 runs from the conserved cysteine through the conserved F or W. The D gene is left open where the match is weak. Rows give clone size only sometimes, using once, few, many, or a class for an expanded clone.

cdr3_length: 13
v_call: TRBV27
clone_size: -
d_call: TRBD1
j_call: TRBJ1-4
cdr3_nt: TGTGCCAGCAGTTTACAGGGGGGTGAAAAACTGTTTTTT
cdr3_aa: CASSLQGGEKLFF

cdr3_length: 14
v_call: TRBV7-6
clone_size: -
d_call: -
j_call: TRBJ2-3
cdr3_nt: TGTGCCAGCAGCCCATCAGGCGGGACAGATACGCAGTATTTT
cdr3_aa: CASSPSGGTDTQYF

cdr3_length: 16
v_call: TRBV4-1
clone_size: -
d_call: -
j_call: TRBJ1-1
cdr3_nt: TGCGCCAGCAGCCAAGATAGAGGACAGTTGAACACTGAAGCTTTCTTT
cdr3_aa: CASSQDRGQLNTEAFF

cdr3_length: 14
v_call: TRBV6-1
clone_size: -
d_call: -
j_call: TRBJ2-7
cdr3_nt: TGTGCCAGCAGTCCGGGACGACGCCCTTACGAGCAGTACTTC
cdr3_aa: CASSPGRRPYEQYF

cdr3_length: 13
v_call: TRBV19
clone_size: medium-sized
d_call: -
j_call: TRBJ2-3
cdr3_nt: TGTGCCAGTAGTATCGGTGGCACAGATACGCAGTATTTT
cdr3_aa: CASSIGGTDTQYF

cdr3_length: 17
v_call: TRBV29-1
clone_size: -
d_call: TRBD1
j_call: TRBJ1-1
cdr3_nt: TGCAGCGTTGAAGGGGACAGGGGGCGGTTAATGGGCACTGAAGCTTTCTTT
cdr3_aa: CSVEGDRGRLMGTEAFF

cdr3_length: 16
v_call: TRBV27
clone_size: -
d_call: -
j_call: TRBJ1-1
cdr3_nt: TGTGCCAGCAGTCTAAAGCCGGGACCAAGGAACACTGAAGCTTTCTTT
cdr3_aa: CASSLKPGPRNTEAFF

cdr3_length: 12
v_call: TRBV7-2
clone_size: -
d_call: -
j_call: TRBJ1-2
cdr3_nt: TGTGCCAGCAGCTCCGACAGCTATGGCTACACCTTC
cdr3_aa: CASSSDSYGYTF

cdr3_length: 14
v_call: TRBV9
clone_size: few
d_call: -
j_call: TRBJ2-7
cdr3_nt: TGTGCCAGCAGCGTAGGTAGCCTGGGCTACGAGCAGTACTTC
cdr3_aa: CASSVGSLGYEQYF

cdr3_length: 17
v_call: TRBV11-3
clone_size: -
d_call: -
j_call: TRBJ2-4
cdr3_nt: TGTGCCAGCAGCTTAATTGGAACATCATTAGCCAAAAACATTCAGTACTTC
cdr3_aa: CASSLIGTSLAKNIQYF

cdr3_length: 18
v_call: TRBV28
clone_size: once
d_call: -
j_call: TRBJ1-1
cdr3_nt: TGTGCCAGCAGTTCTCCCCTTTTAGGGGACAATATAGACACTGAAGCTTTCTTT
cdr3_aa: CASSSPLLGDNIDTEAFF

cdr3_length: 16
v_call: TRBV5-1
clone_size: -
d_call: TRBD2
j_call: TRBJ2-7
cdr3_nt: TGCGCCAGCAGCACCGGACTAGCGGGAGCAAAAAACGAGCAGTACTTC
cdr3_aa: CASSTGLAGAKNEQYF

cdr3_length: 14
v_call: TRBV7-6
clone_size: -
d_call: TRBD1
j_call: TRBJ2-7
cdr3_nt: TGTGCCAGCAGCTCTTTCAGGGGGTCCTACGAGCAGTACTTC
cdr3_aa: CASSSFRGSYEQYF

cdr3_length: 14
v_call: TRBV11-2
clone_size: -
d_call: -
j_call: TRBJ2-1
cdr3_nt: TGTGCCAGCAGCTTCCGGACGGGCTACAATGAGCAGTTCTTC
cdr3_aa: CASSFRTGYNEQFF

cdr3_length: 12
v_call: TRBV6-6
clone_size: -
d_call: -
j_call: TRBJ1-2
cdr3_nt: TGTGCCAGCAGTTCGGACACCCATGGCTACACCTTC
cdr3_aa: CASSSDTHGYTF

cdr3_length: 14
v_call: TRBV7-9
clone_size: -
d_call: TRBD1
j_call: TRBJ1-2
cdr3_nt: TGTGCCAGCAGCTTGTCAGGGGGCGGCTATGGCTACACCTTC
cdr3_aa: CASSLSGGGYGYTF

cdr3_length: 12
v_call: TRBV7-2
clone_size: -
d_call: -
j_call: TRBJ2-7
cdr3_nt: TGTGCCAGCAGCCCCGGGACCTACGAGCAGTACTTC
cdr3_aa: CASSPGTYEQYF

cdr3_length: 15
v_call: TRBV6-5
clone_size: -
d_call: TRBD1
j_call: TRBJ2-7
cdr3_nt: TGTGCCAGCAGTTCCCAGACAGGGCTTAGGTACGAGCAGTACTTC
cdr3_aa: CASSSQTGLRYEQYF

cdr3_length: 14
v_call: TRBV11-2
clone_size: -
d_call: TRBD1
j_call: TRBJ1-1
cdr3_nt: TGTGCCAGCAGCTTAGAAGGGGGCTGGACTGAAGCTTTCTTT
cdr3_aa: CASSLEGGWTEAFF

cdr3_length: 15
v_call: TRBV27
clone_size: -
d_call: -
j_call: TRBJ1-5
cdr3_nt: TGTGCCAGCAGTTTAACGGCAGGGTCCAATCAGCCCCAGCATTTT
cdr3_aa: CASSLTAGSNQPQHF

cdr3_length: 15
v_call: TRBV27
clone_size: once
d_call: TRBD1
j_call: TRBJ1-2
cdr3_nt: TGTGCCAGCAGTTTATCGGGACAGGGGTCCTATGGCTACACCTTC
cdr3_aa: CASSLSGQGSYGYTF

cdr3_length: 13
v_call: TRBV6-1
clone_size: -
d_call: -
j_call: TRBJ2-4
cdr3_nt: TGTGCCAGCAGTGAACTAGTTGGGGGCATTCAGTACTTC
cdr3_aa: CASSELVGGIQYF

cdr3_length: 13
v_call: TRBV18
clone_size: -
d_call: -
j_call: TRBJ1-1
cdr3_nt: TGTGCCAGCTCACCAGGGCAGGACACTGAAGCTTTCTTT
cdr3_aa: CASSPGQDTEAFF

cdr3_length: 14
v_call: TRBV19
clone_size: -
d_call: TRBD1
j_call: TRBJ2-1
cdr3_nt: TGTGCCAGTAGTCTTGGGACAGCTTACAATGAGCAGTTCTTC
cdr3_aa: CASSLGTAYNEQFF

cdr3_length: 13
v_call: TRBV6-1
clone_size: -
d_call: TRBD2
j_call: TRBJ2-7
cdr3_nt: TGTGCTGTGCAGGGACTATCGAACTACGAGCAGTACTTC
cdr3_aa: CAVQGLSNYEQYF

cdr3_length: 17
v_call: TRBV7-9
clone_size: -
d_call: TRBD2
j_call: TRBJ2-5
cdr3_nt: TGTGCCAGCAGCTCACCGGGACTAGCGGGAGTTGGAGAGACCCAGTACTTC
cdr3_aa: CASSSPGLAGVGETQYF

cdr3_length: 14
v_call: TRBV7-6
clone_size: -
d_call: -
j_call: TRBJ2-3
cdr3_nt: TGTGCCAGCAGCATAAATAGCGCCCCAGATACGCAGTATTTT
cdr3_aa: CASSINSAPDTQYF

cdr3_length: 17
v_call: TRBV4-1
clone_size: -
d_call: -
j_call: TRBJ2-1
cdr3_nt: TGCGCCAGCAGCCAAGAGTTTGGGGGAAATATCTACAATGAGCAGTTCTTC
cdr3_aa: CASSQEFGGNIYNEQFF

cdr3_length: 16
v_call: TRBV7-2
clone_size: -
d_call: TRBD1
j_call: TRBJ2-1
cdr3_nt: TGTGCCAGCAGCCCGTCACCCCCGGACAGGTACAATGAGCAGTTCTTC
cdr3_aa: CASSPSPPDRYNEQFF

cdr3_length: 15
v_call: TRBV7-6
clone_size: -
d_call: TRBD2
j_call: TRBJ2-7
cdr3_nt: TGTGCCAGCAGCTTAGGGGAGGGGCTCATCTACGAGCAGTACTTC
cdr3_aa: CASSLGEGLIYEQYF

cdr3_length: 16
v_call: TRBV7-6
clone_size: -
d_call: TRBD1
j_call: TRBJ1-3
cdr3_nt: TGTGCCAGCAGCGCCTACAGGGGGCCAAGTGGAAACACCATATATTTT
cdr3_aa: CASSAYRGPSGNTIYF

cdr3_length: 15
v_call: TRBV4-3
clone_size: -
d_call: TRBD1
j_call: TRBJ2-1
cdr3_nt: TGCGCCAGCAGCCAAGGACAGGGGGAATACAATGAGCAGTTCTTC
cdr3_aa: CASSQGQGEYNEQFF

cdr3_length: 13
v_call: TRBV2
clone_size: few
d_call: -
j_call: TRBJ2-1
cdr3_nt: TGTGCCAGCATAACGGGAAGTTTCGATGAGCAGTTCTTC
cdr3_aa: CASITGSFDEQFF

cdr3_length: 13
v_call: TRBV5-1
clone_size: -
d_call: -
j_call: TRBJ2-5
cdr3_nt: TGCGCCAGCAGCCAGGGGTCACAAGAGACCCAGTACTTC
cdr3_aa: CASSQGSQETQYF

cdr3_length: 17
v_call: TRBV5-6
clone_size: -
d_call: TRBD2
j_call: TRBJ2-1
cdr3_nt: TGTGCCAGCACCCTCGCCTCCGGACTAGCGGGAGTATATGAGCAGTTCTTC
cdr3_aa: CASTLASGLAGVYEQFF